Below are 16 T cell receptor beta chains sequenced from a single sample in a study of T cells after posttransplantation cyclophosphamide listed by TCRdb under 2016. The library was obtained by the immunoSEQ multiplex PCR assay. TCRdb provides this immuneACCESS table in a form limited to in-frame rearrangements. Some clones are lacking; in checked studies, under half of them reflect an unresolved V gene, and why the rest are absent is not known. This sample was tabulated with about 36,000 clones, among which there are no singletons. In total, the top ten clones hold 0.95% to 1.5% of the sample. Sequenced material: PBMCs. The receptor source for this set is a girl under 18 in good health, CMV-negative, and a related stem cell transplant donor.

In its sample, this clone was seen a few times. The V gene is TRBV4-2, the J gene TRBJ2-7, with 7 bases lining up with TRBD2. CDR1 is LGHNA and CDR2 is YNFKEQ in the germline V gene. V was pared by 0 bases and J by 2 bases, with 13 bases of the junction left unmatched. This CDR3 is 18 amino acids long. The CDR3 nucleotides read TGTGCCAGCAGCCAAGATTATGCGTCCGGGGGGTCGACCTACGAGCAGTACTTC. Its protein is CASSQDYASGGSTYEQYF.

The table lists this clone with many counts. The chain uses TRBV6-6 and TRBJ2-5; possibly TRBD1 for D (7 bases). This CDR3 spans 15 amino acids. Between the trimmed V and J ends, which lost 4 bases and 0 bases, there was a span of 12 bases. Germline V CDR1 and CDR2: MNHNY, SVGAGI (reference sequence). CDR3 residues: CASSWQGGDQETQYF. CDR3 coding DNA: TGTGCCAGCAGTTGGCAGGGGGGAGACCAAGAGACCCAGTACTTC.

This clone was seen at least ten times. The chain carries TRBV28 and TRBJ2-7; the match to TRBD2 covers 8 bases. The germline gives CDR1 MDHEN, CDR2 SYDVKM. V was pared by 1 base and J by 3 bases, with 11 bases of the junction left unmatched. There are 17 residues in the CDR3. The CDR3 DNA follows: TGTGCCAGCAGTTTATTTCGTATTAGCGGGATTCTCTACGAGCAGTACTTC. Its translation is CASSLFRISGILYEQYF.

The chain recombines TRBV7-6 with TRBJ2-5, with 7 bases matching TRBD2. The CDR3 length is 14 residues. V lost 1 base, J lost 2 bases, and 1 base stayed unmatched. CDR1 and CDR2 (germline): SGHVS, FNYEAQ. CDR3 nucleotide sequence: TGTGCCAGCAGCTTAGAAGCGGGACAAGAGACCCAGTACTTC. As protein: CASSLEAGQETQYF.

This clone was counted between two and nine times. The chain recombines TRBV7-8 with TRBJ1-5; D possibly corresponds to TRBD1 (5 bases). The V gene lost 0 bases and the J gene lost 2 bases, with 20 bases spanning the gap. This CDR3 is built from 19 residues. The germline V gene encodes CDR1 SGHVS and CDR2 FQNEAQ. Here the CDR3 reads CASSLAGAASRTGNQPQHF. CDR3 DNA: TGTGCCAGCAGCTTAGCAGGGGCCGCTTCCCGGACCGGCAATCAGCCCCAGCATTTT.

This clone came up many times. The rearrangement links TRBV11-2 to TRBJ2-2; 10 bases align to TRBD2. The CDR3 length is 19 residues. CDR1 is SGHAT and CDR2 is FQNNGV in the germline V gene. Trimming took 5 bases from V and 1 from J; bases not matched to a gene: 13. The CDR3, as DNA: TGTGCCAGCAGCGGGTTAGAGTGGATAGCGGGGGGGAACACCGGGGAGCTGTTTTTT. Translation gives CASSGLEWIAGGNTGELFF. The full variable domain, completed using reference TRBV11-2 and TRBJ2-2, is EAGVAQSPRYKIIEKRQSVAFWCNPISGHATLYWYQQILGQGPKLLIQFQNNGVVDDSQLPKDRFSAERLKGVDSTLKIQPAKLEDSAVYLCASSGLEWIAGGNTGELFFGEGSRLTVL.

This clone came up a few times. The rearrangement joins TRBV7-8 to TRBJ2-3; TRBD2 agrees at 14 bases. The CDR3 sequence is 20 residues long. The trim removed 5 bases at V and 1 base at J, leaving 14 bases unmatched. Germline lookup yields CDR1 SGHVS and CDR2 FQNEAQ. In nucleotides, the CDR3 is TGTGCCAGCAGCCTAGGGACTAGCGGGAGATTTTGGAGTGGCACAGATACGCAGTATTTT. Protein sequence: CASSLGTSGRFWSGTDTQYF.

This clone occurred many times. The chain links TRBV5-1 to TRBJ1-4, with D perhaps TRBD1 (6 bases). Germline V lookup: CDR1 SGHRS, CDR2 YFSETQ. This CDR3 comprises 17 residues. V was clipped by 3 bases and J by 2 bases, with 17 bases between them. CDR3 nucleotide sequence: TGCGCCAGCAGCTCGGGTGGACTCGGACAGACTAATGAAAAACTGTTTTTT. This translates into CASSSGGLGQTNEKLFF.

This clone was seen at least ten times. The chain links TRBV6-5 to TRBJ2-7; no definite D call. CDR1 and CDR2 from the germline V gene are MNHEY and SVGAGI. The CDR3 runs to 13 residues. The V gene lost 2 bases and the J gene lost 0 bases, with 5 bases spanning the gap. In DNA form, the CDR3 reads TGTGCCAGCAGTTACGGGCTCTCCTACGAGCAGTACTTC. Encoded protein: CASSYGLSYEQYF.

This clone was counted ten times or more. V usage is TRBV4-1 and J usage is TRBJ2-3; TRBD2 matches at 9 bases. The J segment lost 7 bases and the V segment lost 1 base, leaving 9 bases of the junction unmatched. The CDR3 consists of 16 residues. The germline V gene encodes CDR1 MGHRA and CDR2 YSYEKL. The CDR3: CASSQVIAGVLHTQYF. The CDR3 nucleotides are TGCGCCAGCAGCCAAGTCATAGCGGGAGTCTTACATACGCAGTATTTT.

The CDR3 nucleotides are TGTGCCAGCAGCCCACAAAGACAGGGGGCCCACAATGAGCAGTTCTTC. It encodes CASSPQRQGAHNEQFF. V is TRBV11-2 and J is TRBJ2-1, with 10 positions matching TRBD1. Germline lookup yields CDR1 SGHAT and CDR2 FQNNGV. This CDR3 has 16 amino acids. V trimming: 5 bases; J trimming: 5 bases; junction bases outside the gene matches: 9.

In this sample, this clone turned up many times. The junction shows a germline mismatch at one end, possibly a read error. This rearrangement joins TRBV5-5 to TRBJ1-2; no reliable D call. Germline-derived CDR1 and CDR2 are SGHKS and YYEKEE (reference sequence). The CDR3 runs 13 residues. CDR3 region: CASGLEAPQAFFF. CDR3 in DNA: TGTGCCAGCGGTCTGGAGGCACCTCAAGCTTTTTTCTTC.

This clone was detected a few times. Here the CDR3 reads CAVGDRETQYF. The CDR3 DNA sequence: TGTGCCGTCGGGGACAGAGAGACCCAGTACTTC. The rearrangement uses TRBV10-3 and TRBJ2-5, with 7 positions matching TRBD1. Trimming cost V 11 bases and J 4 bases; bases outside gene matches: 4. The germline CDR1 and CDR2 sequences are ENHRY and SYGVKD. The CDR3 runs 11 residues.

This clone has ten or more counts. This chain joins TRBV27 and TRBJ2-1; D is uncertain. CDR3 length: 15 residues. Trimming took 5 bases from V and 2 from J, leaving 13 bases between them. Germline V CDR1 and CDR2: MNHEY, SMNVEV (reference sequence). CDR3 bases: TGTGCCAGCAGTCAAAACAAAATAACCTACAATGAGCAGTTCTTC. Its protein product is CASSQNKITYNEQFF.

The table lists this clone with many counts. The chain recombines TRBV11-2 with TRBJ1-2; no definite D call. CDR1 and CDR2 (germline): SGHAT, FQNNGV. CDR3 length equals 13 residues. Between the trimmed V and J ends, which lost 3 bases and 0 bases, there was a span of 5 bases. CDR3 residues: CASSLPANYGYTF. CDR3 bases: TGTGCCAGCAGCTTGCCAGCTAACTATGGCTACACCTTC. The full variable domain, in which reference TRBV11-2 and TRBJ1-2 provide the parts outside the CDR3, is EAGVAQSPRYKIIEKRQSVAFWCNPISGHATLYWYQQILGQGPKLLIQFQNNGVVDDSQLPKDRFSAERLKGVDSTLKIQPAKLEDSAVYLCASSLPANYGYTFGSGTRLTVV.

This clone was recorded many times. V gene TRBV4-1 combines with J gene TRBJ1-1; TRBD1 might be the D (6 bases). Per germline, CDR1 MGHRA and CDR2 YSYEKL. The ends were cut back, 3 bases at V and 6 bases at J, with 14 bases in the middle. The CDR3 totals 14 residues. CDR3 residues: CASSQGHGNAEAFF. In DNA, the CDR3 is TGCGCCAGCAGCCAGGGACATGGTAACGCTGAAGCTTTCTTT.